This passage covers 30 T cell receptor beta chains from one sample sequenced in a study of T cells in Graves' hyperthyroidism and ophthalmopathy. Amplification of TCR beta CDR3 regions used RNA as the template. When the TCR CDR3 underwent first-round RT-PCR, the HTBI primer set was used. Each CDR3 protein is one row after TCRdb ran MiXCR on the multiplex PCR reads. This sample has 300,000 to 400,000 distinct CDR3 sequences, with 15% to 20% found just once. Material for sequencing was blood. Every receptor here comes from a woman aged 50 to 60 with Graves' hyperthyroidism.

The chain couples TRBV5-1 to TRBJ1-2, with 11 bases lining up with TRBD1. The V segment lost 4 bases and the J segment 6 bases; nucleotides outside the gene matches: 17. Germline CDR1 reads SGHRS; CDR2 reads YFSETQ. This CDR3 comprises 18 residues. CDR3 sequence (DNA): TGCGCCAGCAGCCGTCGTCCCGGACAGGGGGCGCCACATGATGGCTACACCTTC. Its translation: CASSRRPGQGAPHDGYTF.

The table lists this clonotype with a few counts. V gene TRBV5-1 combines with J gene TRBJ1-1; a possible D gene is TRBD1 (5 bases). Germline assignment: CDR1 SGHRS and CDR2 YFSETQ. V was cut by 0 bases and J by 1 base, with 10 bases left in between. CDR3 size: 15 residues. DNA of the CDR3: TGCGCCAGCAGCTTGGTGGGGGTAGAGAACACTGAAGCTTTCTTT. Its protein product is CASSLVGVENTEAFF.

This clonotype was observed many times. CDR3 sequence: CASGVSSSYNSPLHF. CDR3 DNA: TGTGCTAGTGGGGTATCGAGCTCCTATAATTCACCCCTCCACTTT. The genes are TRBV12-5 and TRBJ1-6; D unclear. This CDR3 has 15 amino acids. Germline loops: CDR1 LGHNT, CDR2 FRNRAP. Trimming took 6 bases from V and 0 from J, leaving 9 bases between them.

Details on this clonotype: A read error is possible here, since a much larger clone lies one base away. This chain links TRBV27 with TRBJ2-1, with D possibly matching TRBD1 (6 bases). Germline V gene lookup returns CDR1 MNHEY and CDR2 SMNVEV (reference sequence). V was clipped by 5 bases and J by 0 bases, with 23 bases between them. This CDR3 region has 19 residues. The CDR3 sequence is CASSALGMTGGYSYNEQFF. The DNA for the CDR3 is TGTGCCAGCAGTGCCCTAGGGATGACAGGTGGTTACTCCTACAATGAGCAGTTCTTC.

The V and J genes are TRBV28 and TRBJ2-7, with 8 positions matching TRBD1. From germline, CDR1 is MDHEN and CDR2 SYDVKM. The CDR3 spans 15 residues. The J segment lost 3 bases and the V segment lost 3 bases, leaving 7 bases of the junction unmatched. DNA of the CDR3: TGTGCCAGCAGTTTTTCGGGACAGGTCAACTACGAGCAGTACTTC. Its translation: CASSFSGQVNYEQYF. The variable domain in full, completed from reference TRBV28 and TRBJ2-7, reads DVKVTQSSRYLVKRTGEKVFLECVQDMDHENMFWYRQDPGLGLRLIYFSYDVKMKEKGDIPEGYSVSREKKERFSLILESASTNQTSMYLCASSFSGQVNYEQYFGPGTRLTVT.

This clonotype was recorded at least ten times. The CDR3 DNA follows: TGTGCCAGCACCACAGAGGCATACACTGAAGCTTTCTTT. It specifies CASTTEAYTEAFF. The chain links TRBV6-1 to TRBJ1-1, with D hard to call. V lost 7 bases and J 3 bases, leaving 12 bases between the germline ends. The germline V gene encodes CDR1 MNHNS and CDR2 SASEGT. The CDR3 length is 13 residues.

A few counts support this clonotype. The chain combines TRBV25-1 with TRBJ1-1, with TRBD1 matching over 11 bases. J lost 4 bases, V lost 7 bases, and 8 bases had no gene match. CDR1 and CDR2 from the germline V gene are MGHDK and SYGVNS. This CDR3 contains 15 residues. CDR3: CASTRTGGLGTEAFF. As DNA, the CDR3 is TGTGCCAGCACGCGGACAGGGGGCTTGGGCACTGAAGCTTTCTTT.

This clonotype was counted at least ten times. The J gene is TRBJ2-6, the V gene TRBV7-6; the match to TRBD1 covers 7 bases. In germline, CDR1 is SGHVS, CDR2 FNYEAQ. Germline trimming cut 1 base from V and 4 bases from J; bases unmatched to any gene: 4. This CDR3 contains 16 residues. The CDR3 here is CASSLEGASGANVLTF. CDR3 in DNA: TGTGCCAGCAGCTTAGAGGGGGCATCAGGGGCCAACGTCCTGACTTTC.

This clonotype was recorded a few times. The rearrangement joins TRBV12-3 or TRBV12-4 to TRBJ2-7; no clear D. CDR3 length equals 12 residues. V was cut by 2 bases and J by 4 bases, with 6 bases left in between. The CDR3 is CASSLRVYEQYF. The CDR3 coding sequence is TGTGCCAGCAGTTTACGAGTATACGAGCAGTACTTC.

This clonotype was recorded a few times. The gene calls are TRBV10-2 and TRBJ2-2, with TRBD2 matching over 8 bases. Germline V gives CDR1 WSHSY, CDR2 SAAADI. The CDR3 loop spans 16 amino acids. J gave up 3 bases and V 3 bases, and 6 bases lay outside the gene matches. CDR3 nucleotides: TGCGCCAGCAGTGACCGGGGGGGAGGCGACACCGGGGAGCTGTTTTTT. Translation gives CASSDRGGGDTGELFF.

V and J are TRBV7-9 and TRBJ2-7, with 11 bases identical to TRBD2. The V and J ends lost 5 bases and 5 bases, in that order; junction bases with no gene match: 5. CDR3 length: 14 amino acids. Germline CDR1 reads SEHNR; CDR2 reads FQNEAQ (reference sequence). The chain's CDR3 is CASSATSGSHEQYF. CDR3 sequence (DNA): TGTGCCAGCAGCGCCACTAGCGGGAGCCACGAGCAGTACTTC.

This clonotype turned up a few times. This chain uses TRBV7-9 with TRBJ2-1, with 10 bases identical to TRBD2. The CDR3 loop spans 15 amino acids. Germline assignment: CDR1 SEHNR and CDR2 FQNEAQ (reference sequence). The V segment lost 6 bases and the J segment 2 bases; nucleotides outside the gene matches: 4. CDR3 protein: CASRLAGDTYNEQFF. Written as DNA, the CDR3 is TGTGCCAGCAGGCTAGCGGGAGATACCTACAATGAGCAGTTCTTC.

This clonotype was counted at least ten times. The genes are TRBV12-3 or TRBV12-4 and TRBJ2-5; D gene uncertain. V lost 1 base and J 5 bases, leaving 8 bases between the germline ends. The CDR3 spans 13 residues. Here the CDR3 DNA reads TGTGCCAGCAGTTTAGAAAGAGCGGAGACCCAGTACTTC. This translates into CASSLERAETQYF.

This clonotype was counted only a few times. This chain uses TRBV6-1 with TRBJ1-5, with TRBD1 matching over 7 bases. Germline CDR1 is MNHNS and CDR2 is SASEGT. The CDR3 is 16 residues long. V shed 6 bases and J 2 bases; nucleotides not matched to a gene: 10. The CDR3 region has the DNA TGTGCCAGCAGCAGGAGACAGGGTCGCGGCAATCAGCCCCAGCATTTT. Amino acid sequence: CASSRRQGRGNQPQHF.

This clonotype occurred a few times. CDR3 sequence (DNA): TGTGCCAGCAGTGGGACAGACCAAGAGACCCAGTACTTC. It translates to CASSGTDQETQYF. The chain carries TRBV12-3 or TRBV12-4 and TRBJ2-5; 7 bases fit TRBD1. This CDR3 spans 13 amino acids. V lost 5 bases to trimming and J lost 0 bases; unmatched junction nucleotides: 0.

In this sample, this clonotype turned up many times. This chain links TRBV20-1 with TRBJ2-1; D might be TRBD1 or TRBD2, each matching 5 bases. The germline V gene encodes CDR1 DFQATT and CDR2 SNEGSKA (reference sequence). The CDR3 is made up of 15 amino acids. Between the trimmed V and J ends, which lost 0 bases and 7 bases, there was a span of 16 bases. The CDR3 reads CSARDRRTIENEQFF. The CDR3 region has the DNA TGCAGTGCTAGAGATCGGAGGACAATAGAAAATGAGCAGTTCTTC.

The J gene is TRBJ1-1, the V gene TRBV4-1; weak D call: TRBD1 (6 bases). The CDR3 spans 16 residues. Trimming stripped 1 base from V and 8 bases from J, with 20 bases between. CDR1 and CDR2 from the germline V gene are MGHRA and YSYEKL. CDR3: CASSQGPGHPAVEAFF. The CDR3 DNA reads TGCGCCAGCAGCCAAGGGCCGGGACACCCAGCGGTGGAAGCTTTCTTT.

The genes are TRBV5-6 and TRBJ2-7; no clear D gene. CDR1 and CDR2 (germline): SGHDT, YYEEEE. The ends were cut back, 1 base at V and 4 bases at J, with 12 bases in the middle. The CDR3 extends over 14 amino acids. CDR3 nucleotide sequence: TGTGCCAGCAGCTTGAACATTAACCTTTACGAGCAGTACTTC. Translated: CASSLNINLYEQYF.

This chain connects TRBV6-1 to TRBJ1-2; 9 nucleotides match TRBD1. The CDR3 loop spans 13 amino acids. Germline assignment: CDR1 MNHNS and CDR2 SASEGT. V shed 6 bases, J shed 3 bases, and the junction held 2 bases outside the gene matches. CDR3 sequence (DNA): TGTGCCAGCAGCGGACAGGGGTACTATGGCTACACCTTC. Protein product: CASSGQGYYGYTF.

This clonotype was seen ten or more times. The chain couples TRBV10-3 to TRBJ1-3, with D perhaps matching TRBD1 (5 bases). The germline CDR1 and CDR2 sequences are ENHRY and SYGVKD. The V end lost 6 bases, the J end lost 0 bases, and 12 bases lay between the germline ends. The CDR3 has 15 amino acids. The CDR3 coding sequence is TGTGCCATCAGATTCGAGCAGGGCTCTGGAAACACCATATATTTT. Translated, it gives CAIRFEQGSGNTIYF.

There are many counts of this clonotype. J is TRBJ1-5 and V is TRBV20-1; 7 bases fit TRBD1. J gave up 0 bases and V 4 bases, and 12 bases lay outside the gene matches. From germline, CDR1 is DFQATT and CDR2 SNEGSKA (reference sequence). The CDR3 runs 17 residues. In DNA form, the CDR3 reads TGCAGTGCTAAAAGCTTCGGGACAGCCCTTAGCAATCAGCCCCAGCATTTT. Translating it yields CSAKSFGTALSNQPQHF.

This clonotype came up a few times. This chain joins TRBV5-1 and TRBJ2-5; D is ambiguous. The CDR3 is made up of 14 amino acids. V was cut by 4 bases and J by 4 bases, with 14 bases left in between. CDR1 SGHRS and CDR2 YFSETQ come from the germline V gene. The CDR3 sequence is CASSQEELLETQYF. The CDR3 DNA is TGCGCCAGCAGCCAAGAGGAACTTCTAGAGACCCAGTACTTC.

V gene TRBV19 combines with J gene TRBJ1-2, with a weak D call TRBD1 (5 bases). Germline V gene lookup returns CDR1 LNHDA and CDR2 SQIVND (reference sequence). The CDR3 runs to 14 residues. The V and J ends lost 2 bases and 5 bases respectively, with 12 bases between them. The DNA of the CDR3 is TGTGCCAGTAGTATAAAGGGCCGGACATATGGCTACACCTTC. Its protein is CASSIKGRTYGYTF.

This chain connects TRBV6-1 to TRBJ2-1, with D possibly TRBD2 on 7 matching bases. The CDR3 loop spans 17 amino acids. CDR1 is MNHNS and CDR2 is SASEGT in the germline V gene. Trimming pared 6 bases from V and 4 bases from J, leaving 22 bases between. CDR3 amino acids: CASSLAKGGVSYNEQFF. The CDR3 DNA follows: TGTGCCAGCAGCCTCGCCAAGGGGGGGGTCTCTTACAATGAGCAGTTCTTC.

This chain joins TRBV7-9 and TRBJ1-4, with D possibly matching TRBD1 (6 bases). Per the germline V gene, CDR1 is SEHNR and CDR2 is FQNEAQ (reference sequence). The CDR3 runs 16 residues. V was pared by 5 bases and J by 8 bases, with 21 bases between. CDR3 DNA sequence: TGTGCCAGCAGCCACTTCGGGGGGACAAGTCAAGAAAAACTGTTTTTT. Protein product: CASSHFGGTSQEKLFF.

The CDR3 protein is CASSHSGRTSYNEQFF. The CDR3 DNA follows: TGCGCCAGCAGCCATAGCGGGAGGACGTCCTACAATGAGCAGTTCTTC. The rearrangement uses TRBV4-1 and TRBJ2-1; 10 bases are shared with TRBD2. This CDR3 is 16 amino acids long. CDR1 and CDR2 (germline): MGHRA, YSYEKL. The junction had 3 bases not matched to a gene; V was cut back by 3 bases and J by 1 base.

This clonotype was counted between two and nine times. The V and J genes are TRBV5-1 and TRBJ2-3; D remains unclear. Germline CDR1 SGHRS, CDR2 YFSETQ. Trimming removed 6 bases at V and 4 bases at J, with 15 bases between. The CDR3 has 14 amino acids. CDR3 sequence: CASNPPVGADTQYF. The CDR3 DNA is TGCGCCAGCAACCCACCCGTTGGAGCAGATACGCAGTATTTT.

This clonotype was seen many times. Here the CDR3 DNA reads TGTGCCAGCAGCCAAGACCATGGAAATGAGCAGTTCTTC. Protein: CASSQDHGNEQFF. The rearrangement joins TRBV3-1 to TRBJ2-1; D ambiguous. Trimming pared 0 bases from V and 7 bases from J, leaving 7 bases between. The CDR3 has 13 amino acids. Germline-derived CDR1 and CDR2 are LGHDT and YNNKEL (reference sequence).

For this clonotype: A much more abundant neighbour one base away suggests this may be a read error. The chain recombines TRBV2 with TRBJ2-3, with 9 nucleotides matching TRBD2. CDR1 is SNHLY and CDR2 is FYNNEI in the germline V gene. This CDR3 comprises 14 residues. The CDR3, as DNA: TGTGCCAGCATGCGAGCGGGGGGCACAGATACGCGGTATTTT. It yields the protein CASMRAGGTDTRYF.

Ten or more counts support this clonotype. The chain is built from TRBV4-2 and TRBJ2-1; TRBD2 agrees at 8 bases. Germline V CDR1 and CDR2: LGHNA, YNFKEQ. CDR3 length equals 17 residues. V shed 0 bases, J shed 8 bases, and the junction held 12 bases outside the gene matches. The CDR3 loop reads CASSQDPTSGPYDEQFF. CDR3 sequence (DNA): TGTGCCAGCAGCCAAGATCCCACTAGCGGTCCGTATGATGAGCAGTTCTTC.